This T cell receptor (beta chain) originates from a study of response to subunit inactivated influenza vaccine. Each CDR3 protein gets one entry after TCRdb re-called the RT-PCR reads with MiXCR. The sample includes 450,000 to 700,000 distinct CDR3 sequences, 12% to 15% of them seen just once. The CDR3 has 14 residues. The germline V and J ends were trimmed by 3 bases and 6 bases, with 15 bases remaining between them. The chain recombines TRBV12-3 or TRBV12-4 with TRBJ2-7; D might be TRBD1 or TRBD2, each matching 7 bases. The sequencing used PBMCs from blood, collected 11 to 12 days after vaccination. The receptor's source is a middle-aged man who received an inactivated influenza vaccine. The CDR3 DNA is TGTGCCAGCAGTTTTGAGCCAGGGGGGGCCGAGCAGTACTTC. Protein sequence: CASSFEPGGAEQYF.